This T cell receptor beta chain comes out of a study of blood T cell repertoires in COVID-19. Background on the study: Researchers got acute and convalescent COVID-19 samples from the United States, Italy and Spain. Nucleic acid was either cDNA or gDNA, and it came from T cells, B-cell-depleted T cells, or PBMCs.

The CDR3 has 14 residues. Germline V gene sequence: CDR1 SGHRS, CDR2 YFSETQ. Trimming left V 5 bases short and J 3 bases short, with 14 bases between. Produced via immunoSEQ multiplex PCR; TCRdb's table is partial and in-frame only. Of about 14,000 clones in the sample, around nine tenths were seen once. This clone was seen a handful of times. The chain couples TRBV5-1 to TRBJ1-1; D not certain. The receptor was derived from an elderly man with acute or convalescent COVID-19. Sequenced sample: peripheral blood. The DNA for the CDR3 is TGCGCCAGCAGGCGGGGTGAAGTGGACACTGAAGCTTTCTTT. Translated: CASRRGEVDTEAFF.